The 25 T cell receptor beta chains below come from one sample, sequenced in a study of T cells expressing NK-cell markers. TCRdb re-called the 5' RACE reads; one entry per CDR3 protein, DNA not given. The clone table shows about 440,000 distinct CDR3 sequences, with the ten largest holding approximately 6.8%. Sequencing was carried out using blood T cells: a sorted CD56 or NKG2C T cell subset, CD4+ or CD8+ T cells, or bulk PBMC T cells (not recorded which). The receptors stem from a woman aged 18 to 75 in good health.

V and J are TRBV27 and TRBJ2-5. CDR3 length: 13 amino acids. CDR1 is MNHEY, CDR2 SMNVEV, per germline (reference sequence). CDR3 sequence: CASMNGLQETQYF.

This sequence joins TRBV11-2 and TRBJ2-1. The germline V gene has CDR1 SGHAT and CDR2 FQNNGV. This CDR3 comprises 13 residues. CDR3 sequence reads: CAWQRGSYNEQSF. The entire variable domain, with the rest obtained from reference TRBV11-2 and TRBJ2-1, is as follows: EAGVAQSPRYKIIEKRQSVAFWCNPISGHATLYWYQQILGQGPKLLIQFQNNGVVDDSQLPKDRFSAERLKGVDSTLKIQPAKLEDSAVYLCAWQRGSYNEQSFGPGTRLTVL.

The chain combines TRBV23-1 with TRBJ2-5; the TCRdb call, TRBD2, lacks DNA for checking. TRBV23-1 counts as an open reading frame of uncertain function. The CDR3 contains 19 residues. This CDR3 reads CASSLYPGLVFSPQETQYF.

V gene TRBV28 combines with J gene TRBJ2-2; absent DNA, TCRdb's TRBD1 call cannot be checked. CDR1 MDHEN and CDR2 SYDVKM come from the germline V gene. CDR3 size: 15 residues. Here the CDR3 reads CASTEPPGNTGELFF.

This sequence joins TRBV20-1 and TRBJ2-5. The length of the CDR3 is 16 residues. CDR1 is DFQATT, CDR2 SNEGSKA, per germline (reference sequence). CDR3 amino acids: CSARDVAEGYQETQYF.

This rearrangement joins TRBV7-3 to TRBJ2-1. The CDR3 contains 12 residues. CDR1 and CDR2 (germline): SGHTA, FQGTGA. CDR3 sequence reads: CASSSNLNEQFF.

The chain carries TRBV11-3 and TRBJ2-2; TCRdb proposes TRBD2, but this gene call is untestable without DNA. Germline V gene lookup returns CDR1 SGHNT and CDR2 YENEEA. The CDR3 is 15 residues long. The CDR3 is CASSRSGTRTGELFF.

The rearrangement uses TRBV6-1 and TRBJ2-2; there is no DNA to check the TCRdb D call of TRBD2. CDR3 length: 17 amino acids. From germline, CDR1 is MNHNS and CDR2 SASEGT. The CDR3 protein is CASSGNHLAGIYVELFF.

V gene TRBV28 combines with J gene TRBJ1-2; TCRdb returns TRBD1, unconfirmable since there is no DNA. The V gene's germline CDR1 is MDHEN and CDR2 SYDVKM. The CDR3 is made up of 13 amino acids. CDR3 loop: CASGDRGPSGYTF.

V is TRBV18 and J is TRBJ2-7; the TCRdb D gene call, TRBD2, has no DNA to confirm it. The CDR3 is 15 amino acids. The germline V gene has CDR1 KGHSH and CDR2 LQKENI. The CDR3 protein is CASSDSGLTFYEQYF.

The gene calls are TRBV5-1 and TRBJ2-7; TCRdb's D call of TRBD2 is untestable without DNA. This CDR3 has 14 residues. Germline V gene data show CDR1 as SGHRS and CDR2 as YFSETQ. CDR3: CASSPRTSGYEQYF.

This chain's CDR3 is CASSPRVVGDEQYF. The V gene is TRBV7-2, the J gene TRBJ2-7; with no DNA, the TCRdb D assignment of TRBD2 cannot be verified. The CDR3 runs to 14 residues. Germline values: CDR1 SGHTA, CDR2 FQGNSA.

The J gene is TRBJ2-7, the V gene TRBV20-1; the D gene TCRdb calls, TRBD1, cannot be checked with no DNA. This CDR3 has 14 residues. The germline V gene has CDR1 DFQATT and CDR2 SNEGSKA (reference sequence). CDR3 loop: CSARAGPPTYEQYF.

J is TRBJ2-2 and V is TRBV3-1. Germline V gene sequence: CDR1 LGHDT, CDR2 YNNKEL (reference sequence). This CDR3 is 14 amino acids long. The CDR3 here is CASSRRAPTGELFF.

The CDR3 is CASSRRDRGHGYTF. The chain links TRBV5-1 to TRBJ1-2; as DNA is missing, the TRBD1 call by TCRdb cannot be tested. CDR3 length: 14 residues. Germline V gene data show CDR1 as SGHRS and CDR2 as YFSETQ. The variable domain in full, completed from reference TRBV5-1 and TRBJ1-2, reads KAGVTQTPRYLIKTRGQQVTLSCSPISGHRSVSWYQQTPGQGLQFLFEYFSETQRNKGNFPGRFSGRQFSNSRSEMNVSTLELGDSALYLCASSRRDRGHGYTFGSGTRLTVV.

This chain joins TRBV20-1 and TRBJ2-3; TCRdb's D call, TRBD2, is unchecked because there is no DNA. Looked up from germline, CDR1 is DFQATT and CDR2 is SNEGSKA (reference sequence). The CDR3 runs to 15 residues. CDR3 amino acids: CSANWRGQTGDTQYF.

CDR3 in amino acids: CSATRLAHSYNEQFF. J is TRBJ2-1 and V is TRBV20-1; TCRdb names TRBD2, which stays unverified in the absence of DNA. The CDR3 extends over 15 amino acids. The germline V gene has CDR1 DFQATT and CDR2 SNEGSKA (reference sequence).

The chain uses TRBV15 and TRBJ2-1; the D call of TRBD1 rests on TCRdb alone, since no DNA is present to check it. This CDR3 is built from 16 residues. Germline lookup yields CDR1 LNHNV and CDR2 YYDKDF (reference sequence). CDR3 sequence reads: CATSSPRQGSHNEQFF.

The chain is built from TRBV5-8 and TRBJ2-5; TCRdb selects TRBD2, and the lack of DNA leaves this call unchecked. CDR1 and CDR2 from the germline V gene are SGHTS and YDEGEE. There are 17 residues in the CDR3. CDR3 in amino acids: CASSLYTSGETQETQYF.

V usage is TRBV29-1 and J usage is TRBJ2-4; without DNA, the TCRdb call of TRBD1 cannot be checked. This CDR3 is built from 12 residues. The germline CDR1 and CDR2 sequences are SQVTM and ANQGSEA. The CDR3 region is CSVGEGGDIQYF.

The chain couples TRBV10-3 to TRBJ2-1; TCRdb outputs TRBD1, but without DNA this stays unchecked. There are 15 residues in the CDR3. Germline loops: CDR1 ENHRY, CDR2 SYGVKD. The chain's CDR3 is CAISPGVMGVNEQFF.

V and J are TRBV20-1 and TRBJ2-7; TCRdb selects TRBD1, and the lack of DNA leaves this call unchecked. This CDR3 is 14 amino acids long. Germline lookup yields CDR1 DFQATT and CDR2 SNEGSKA (reference sequence). This CDR3 reads CSAAQDGLMYEQYF.

The chain recombines TRBV20-1 with TRBJ2-1; TCRdb proposes TRBD2, but this gene call is untestable without DNA. Germline loops: CDR1 DFQATT, CDR2 SNEGSKA (reference sequence). The CDR3 extends over 14 amino acids. This CDR3 reads CSVQSRGRYNEQFF.

The rearrangement links TRBV6-1 to TRBJ2-5; TCRdb proposes TRBD1, but this gene call is untestable without DNA. The CDR3 consists of 13 residues. The germline CDR1 and CDR2 sequences are MNHNS and SASEGT. CDR3 amino acids: CASSRDRGETQYF.

This chain connects TRBV15 to TRBJ2-1; the TCRdb D gene call, TRBD2, has no DNA to confirm it. The CDR3 extends over 18 amino acids. The germline CDR1 and CDR2 sequences are LNHNV and YYDKDF (reference sequence). CDR3 in amino acids: CATRPPGLAGAPYNEQFF.